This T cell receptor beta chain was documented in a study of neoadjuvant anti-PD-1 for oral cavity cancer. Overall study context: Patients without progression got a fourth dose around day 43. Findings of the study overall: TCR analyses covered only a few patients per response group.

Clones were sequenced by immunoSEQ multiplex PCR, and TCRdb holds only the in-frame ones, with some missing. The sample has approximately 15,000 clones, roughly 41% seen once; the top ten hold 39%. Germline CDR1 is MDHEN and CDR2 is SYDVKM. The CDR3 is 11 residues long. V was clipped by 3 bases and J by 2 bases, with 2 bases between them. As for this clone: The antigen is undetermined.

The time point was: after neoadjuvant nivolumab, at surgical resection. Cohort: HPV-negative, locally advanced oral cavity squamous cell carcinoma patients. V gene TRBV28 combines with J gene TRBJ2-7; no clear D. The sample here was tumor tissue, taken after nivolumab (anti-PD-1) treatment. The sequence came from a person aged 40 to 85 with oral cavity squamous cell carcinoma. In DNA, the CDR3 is TGTGCCAGCAGTTTGACCTACGAGCAGTACTTC. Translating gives CASSLTYEQYF.